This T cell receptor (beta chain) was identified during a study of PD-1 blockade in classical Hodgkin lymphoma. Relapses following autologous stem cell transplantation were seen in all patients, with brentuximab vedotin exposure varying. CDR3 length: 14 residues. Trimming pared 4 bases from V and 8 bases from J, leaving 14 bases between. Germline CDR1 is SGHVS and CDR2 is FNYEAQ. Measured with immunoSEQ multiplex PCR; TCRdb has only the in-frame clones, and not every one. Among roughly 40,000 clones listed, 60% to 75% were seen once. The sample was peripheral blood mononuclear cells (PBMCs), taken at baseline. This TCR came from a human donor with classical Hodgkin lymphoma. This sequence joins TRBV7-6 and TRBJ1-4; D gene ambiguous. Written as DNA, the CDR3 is TGTGCCAGCAGCTCAAACAGTGAGGTAGAAAAACTGTTTTTT. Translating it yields CASSSNSEVEKLFF.